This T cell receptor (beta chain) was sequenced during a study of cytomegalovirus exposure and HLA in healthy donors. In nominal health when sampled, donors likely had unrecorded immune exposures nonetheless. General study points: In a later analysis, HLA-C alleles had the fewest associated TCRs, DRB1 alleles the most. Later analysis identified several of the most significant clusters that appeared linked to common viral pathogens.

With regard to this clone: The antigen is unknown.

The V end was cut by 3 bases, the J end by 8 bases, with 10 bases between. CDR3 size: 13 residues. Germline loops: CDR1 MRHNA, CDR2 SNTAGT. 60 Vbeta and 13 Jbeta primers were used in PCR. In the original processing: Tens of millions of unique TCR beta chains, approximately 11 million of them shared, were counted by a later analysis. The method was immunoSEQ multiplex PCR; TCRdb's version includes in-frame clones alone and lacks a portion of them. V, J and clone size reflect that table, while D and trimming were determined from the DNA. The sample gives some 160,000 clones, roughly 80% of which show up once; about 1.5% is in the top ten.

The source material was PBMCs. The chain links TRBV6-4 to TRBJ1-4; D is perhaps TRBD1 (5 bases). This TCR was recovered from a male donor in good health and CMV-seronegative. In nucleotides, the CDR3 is TGTGCCAGCAGTGAAGGGGCTGGAGAAAAACTGTTTTTT. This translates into CASSEGAGEKLFF.